The 23 T cell receptor beta chains in this list originate from one sample, sequenced in a study of Tregs in tolerant kidney transplant recipients. The nonmyeloablative bone marrow transplants came from related graft donors, with transient mixed chimerism. Using immunoSEQ multiplex PCR, the repertoire was profiled, and TCRdb retains in-frame clones only, with some absent. There are tens of thousands of clones in the sample; approximately 89% occur only once, and 3.5% to 4.5% lies in the top ten. Source: CD4+ T cells from blood (PBMCs), taken 6 months after the transplant. Receptors were obtained from a human patient who received a combined kidney and bone marrow transplant. Some T cells may have come from the graft donor.

A note on this clone: The same CDR3 can be traced to other DNA sequences in this sample. The gene calls are TRBV30 and TRBJ1-6; TRBD1 agrees at 7 bases. The CDR3 length is 14 residues. With 1 base clipped from V and 8 bases from J, the junction kept 5 bases outside the gene matches. Per germline, CDR1 GTSNPN and CDR2 SVGIG (reference sequence). The CDR3, as DNA: TGTGCCTGGAGTGAAGGGACAGACTATTCACCCCTCCACTTT. This encodes CAWSEGTDYSPLHF.

The V and J genes are TRBV6-6 and TRBJ1-1; D ambiguous. V was shortened by 0 bases and J by 5 bases, with 10 bases between the two germline ends. CDR3 size: 14 residues. CDR1 is MNHNY, CDR2 SVGAGI, per germline (reference sequence). The CDR3 DNA is TGTGCCAGCAGTTACTCGCCAGGAAGAACTGAAGCTTTCTTT. Translating it yields CASSYSPGRTEAFF.

The chain employs TRBV19 and TRBJ2-2; D gene unclear. Per germline, CDR1 LNHDA and CDR2 SQIVND (reference sequence). Trimming stripped 1 base from V and 2 bases from J, with 5 bases between. This CDR3 is 14 amino acids long. Here the CDR3 reads CASSIGANTGELFF. The CDR3 coding sequence is TGTGCCAGTAGTATAGGGGCAAACACCGGGGAGCTGTTTTTT.

The V and J genes are TRBV4-3 and TRBJ2-5, with TRBD2 matching over 9 bases. This CDR3 has 19 amino acids. The V segment lost 1 base and the J segment 5 bases; nucleotides outside the gene matches: 17. Germline CDR1 reads LGHNA; CDR2 reads YSLEER. The CDR3 protein is CASSQVHGTSRIMSETQYF. The DNA for the CDR3 is TGCGCCAGCAGCCAAGTTCACGGGACTAGCAGGATAATGTCGGAGACCCAGTACTTC.

The V call is TRBV21-1, the J call TRBJ1-2; the table's D gene call, TRBD1, was not cross checked with the DNA. TRBV21-1 is classified as a pseudogene. The CDR3 loop spans 16 amino acids. Written as DNA, the CDR3 is TGTGCCAGAAAGCAAAGATCAGCTTTGGGACACTGGATGGGTGTCTTC. Amino acid sequence: CARKQRSALGHWMGVF.

This clone was observed a single time. J is TRBJ2-7 and V is TRBV7-3, with 9 nucleotides matching TRBD2. With V trimmed by 0 bases and J by 2 bases, 2 bases remained unmatched. CDR3 length equals 15 residues. CDR1 is SGHTA, CDR2 FQGTGA, per germline. Here the CDR3 DNA reads TGTGCCAGCAGCTTAACCAGCGGGGGGACCTACGAGCAGTACTTC. As protein: CASSLTSGGTYEQYF.

This clone was picked up many times. The genes are TRBV28 and TRBJ1-2; D gene uncertain. The germline CDR1 and CDR2 sequences are MDHEN and SYDVKM. The CDR3 is made up of 15 amino acids. Trimming stripped 5 bases from V and 4 bases from J, with 17 bases between. The CDR3 reads CASSPRGTLSYGYTF. CDR3 DNA sequence: TGTGCCAGCAGTCCCCGGGGAACGCTCTCCTATGGCTACACCTTC.

The chain recombines TRBV14 with TRBJ1-4; tentatively, D is TRBD1 (5 bases). The CDR3 spans 15 residues. Between the trimmed V and J ends, which lost 4 bases and 2 bases, there was a span of 11 bases. CDR1 and CDR2 from the germline V gene are SGHDN and FVKESK. DNA of the CDR3: TGTGCCAGCAGCCTACAGGTATGCACTAATGAAAAACTGTTTTTT. This encodes CASSLQVCTNEKLFF. Combining the CDR3 with reference TRBV14 and TRBJ1-4 gives the whole variable domain EAGVTQFPSHSVIEKGQTVTLRCDPISGHDNLYWYRRVMGKEIKFLLHFVKESKQDESGMPNNRFLAERTGGTYSTLKVQPAELEDSGVYFCASSLQVCTNEKLFFGSGTQLSVL.

The chain recombines TRBV29-1 with TRBJ2-7; maybe TRBD1 (7 bases). V lost 6 bases and J lost 1, with 13 bases in between. Germline CDR1 is SQVTM and CDR2 is ANQGSEA. The CDR3 runs to 13 residues. The CDR3 loop reads CSVGGTVSYEQYF. The CDR3 DNA reads as TGCAGCGTAGGAGGGACAGTTTCCTACGAGCAGTACTTC.

V is TRBV5-6 and J is TRBJ2-2, with 10 bases that match TRBD1. This CDR3 is built from 16 residues. The germline CDR1 and CDR2 sequences are SGHDT and YYEEEE. The junction had 7 bases not matched to a gene; V was cut back by 2 bases and J by 6 bases. The CDR3 bases are TGTGCCAGCAGCTTACTTGGACAGGGGGGGCCCGGGGAGCTGTTTTTT. Protein: CASSLLGQGGPGELFF.

The chain uses TRBV7-2 and TRBJ2-7; 7 bases match TRBD2. The CDR3 covers 14 residues. J gave up 5 bases and V 1 base, and 5 bases lay outside the gene matches. Germline V gene lookup returns CDR1 SGHTA and CDR2 FQGNSA. For the CDR3, the DNA is TGTGCCAGCAGCTTAGACGGGAGGCGGGACGAGCAGTACTTC. Encoded protein: CASSLDGRRDEQYF.

The rearrangement links TRBV11-2 to TRBJ1-3; the match to TRBD1 covers 7 bases. Germline lookup yields CDR1 SGHAT and CDR2 FQNNGV. V lost 5 bases to trimming and J lost 1 base; unmatched junction nucleotides: 5. The CDR3 is 15 residues long. The CDR3 loop is CASSLTGWSGNTIYF. CDR3 bases: TGTGCCAGCAGCCTGACAGGGTGGTCTGGAAACACCATATATTTT.

The chain uses TRBV18 and TRBJ2-1; 12 bases map to TRBD2. This CDR3 has 17 amino acids. Trimming took 6 bases from V and 7 from J; bases not matched to a gene: 13. Germline V gives CDR1 KGHSH, CDR2 LQKENI. DNA of the CDR3: TGTGCCAGCTCCCCAATTGGACTAGCGGGGCTGTTAAATGAGCAGTTCTTC. Protein: CASSPIGLAGLLNEQFF.

This chain connects TRBV20-1 to TRBJ1-1; 9 bases are shared with TRBD1. CDR1 and CDR2 (germline): DFQATT, SNEGSKA (reference sequence). J lost 8 bases, V lost 5 bases, and 3 bases had no gene match. The CDR3 sequence is 11 residues long. The CDR3 bases are TGCAGTGCTCCGGACAGGGGAGAAGCTTTCTTT. Translating gives CSAPDRGEAFF.

The genes are TRBV18 and TRBJ1-5, with no clear D. Trimming left V 0 bases short and J 0 bases short, with 6 bases between. Germline values: CDR1 KGHSH, CDR2 LQKENI. The CDR3 totals 15 residues. CDR3 nucleotides: TGTGCCAGCTCACCACCGCCAGATAGCAATCAGCCCCAGCATTTT. Amino acid sequence: CASSPPPDSNQPQHF.

To note about this clone: The junction departs from germline at one end; a sequencing error may be responsible. The chain uses TRBV2 and TRBJ1-4; 9 bases agree with TRBD1. This CDR3 is 11 amino acids long. The germline CDR1 and CDR2 sequences are SNHLY and FYNNEI. The CDR3 DNA follows: TGTGCCAGCACCGATAGGGACAGGGTTGTTTTT. It yields the protein CASTDRDRVVF. The variable domain in full, with the rest retrieved from reference TRBV2 and TRBJ1-4, is EPEVTQTPSHQVTQMGQEVILRCVPISNHLYFYWYRQILGQKVEFLVSFYNNEISEKSEIFDDQFSVERPDGSNFTLKIRSTKLEDSAMYFCASTDRDRVVFGSGTQLSVL.

The chain carries TRBV5-1 and TRBJ1-4, with 9 bases aligning to TRBD1. Germline V gene data show CDR1 as SGHRS and CDR2 as YFSETQ. CDR3 size: 13 residues. The CDR3: CASGTGLDEKLFF. CDR3 in DNA: TGCGCAAGTGGGACAGGGTTGGATGAAAAACTGTTTTTT.

The chain joins TRBV7-3 to TRBJ2-2; 8 bases match TRBD2. Germline CDR1 and CDR2: SGHTA and FQGTGA. Trimming cost V 1 base and J 8 bases; bases outside gene matches: 6. The CDR3 is 15 amino acids. Here the CDR3 reads CASSLMAGGLGELFF. The CDR3 nucleotides are TGTGCCAGCAGCTTAATGGCGGGGGGCCTAGGGGAGCTGTTTTTT.

The chain is built from TRBV19 and TRBJ2-7; the D gene is possibly TRBD2 (5 bases). Between the trimmed V and J ends, which lost 4 bases and 4 bases, there was a span of 14 bases. The CDR3 has 14 amino acids. CDR1 and CDR2 from the germline V gene are LNHDA and SQIVND (reference sequence). The CDR3 spells CASSKGAEWYEQYF. CDR3 coding DNA: TGTGCCAGTAGTAAGGGAGCCGAGTGGTACGAGCAGTACTTC.

The genes are TRBV5-5 and TRBJ1-2; TRBD1 aligns across 7 bases. V was pared by 4 bases and J by 4 bases, with 10 bases of the junction left unmatched. The CDR3 runs 15 residues. Germline loops: CDR1 SGHKS, CDR2 YYEKEE (reference sequence). The CDR3 DNA follows: TGTGCCAGCAGCGGACCGGACAGGAAAGCCTATGGCTACACCTTC. This translates into CASSGPDRKAYGYTF.

The rearrangement uses TRBV7-9 and TRBJ2-7; perhaps TRBD1 as D (5 bases). Per the germline V gene, CDR1 is SEHNR and CDR2 is FQNEAQ (reference sequence). V gave up 2 bases and J gave up 5 bases, with 13 bases separating them. The CDR3 is 14 amino acids. The DNA for the CDR3 is TGTGCCAGCAGCTTACTTGGTGGGGCAAACGAGCAGTACTTC. It encodes CASSLLGGANEQYF.

The rearrangement links TRBV7-2 to TRBJ2-7, with a possible D match to TRBD2 (6 bases). This CDR3 comprises 17 residues. Looked up from germline, CDR1 is SGHTA and CDR2 is FQGNSA. V was trimmed by 2 bases and J by 4 bases, leaving 21 bases between them. The CDR3 DNA reads as TGTGCCAGCAGCTTAACAGTCGGCCTAGCGACCCTTTACGAGCAGTACTTC. It codes for CASSLTVGLATLYEQYF.

The V gene is TRBV7-9, the J gene TRBJ2-7, with 10 positions matching TRBD2. The CDR3 loop spans 15 amino acids. Trimming removed 2 bases from V and 1 base from J; junction bases left unmatched: 2. The germline CDR1 and CDR2 sequences are SEHNR and FQNEAQ (reference sequence). CDR3 loop: CASSLLAGGSYEQYF. In DNA form, the CDR3 reads TGTGCCAGCAGCTTATTAGCGGGAGGATCCTACGAGCAGTACTTC. Full variable domain (rest looked up from reference TRBV7-9 and TRBJ2-7): DTGVSQNPRHKITKRGQNVTFRCDPISEHNRLYWYRQTLGQGPEFLTYFQNEAQLEKSRLLSDRFSAERPKGSFSTLEIQRTEQGDSAMYLCASSLLAGGSYEQYFGPGTRLTVT.